This T cell receptor (beta chain) was retrieved from a study of human T cells and chemical hapten exposure. Concerning this clonotype itself: This could be a read error, since a much larger clone is one nucleotide away.

TCRdb redid the calling of the RACE reads with MiXCR, one entry per CDR3 protein. The sample lists about 56,000 distinct CDR3 sequences; about 9% were seen once. Germline CDR1 and CDR2: SGHRS and YFSETQ. The CDR3 length is 16 residues. The time point is: patch test 1, 2 weeks after DPC sensitization. The sample's treatment: therapeutic diphenylcyclopropenone sensitization with weekly scalp DPC. The source is a woman aged 40 to 49 with alopecia areata. Some clones in this sample may be carry-over from other donors' samples. The chain couples TRBV5-1 to TRBJ2-3; D is possibly TRBD2 (7 bases). The specimen was whole blood, collected in connection with sensitization to the hapten diphenylcyclopropenone (DPC). CDR3 DNA sequence: TGCACCAGCAGCTTCAGGGGAGCGGGGAGCGCAGATACGCAGTATTTT. Amino acids: CTSSFRGAGSADTQYF.